These 24 T cell receptor beta chains came from one sample sequenced in a study of blood T cell repertoires in COVID-19. Libraries were prepared by immunoSEQ multiplex PCR; TCRdb keeps only in-frame clonotypes and omits some of them. The sample includes about 230,000 clones, about 79% of them seen just once. Sequenced material: peripheral blood. The receptors come from a woman in her thirties or forties who had recovered from COVID-19.

The chain recombines TRBV2 with TRBJ2-6, with D possibly being TRBD2 (6 bases). This CDR3 is 17 amino acids long. Germline values: CDR1 SNHLY, CDR2 FYNNEI. V lost 3 bases and J lost 10, with 22 bases in between. The CDR3 spells CASSDLSGSGGLNVLTF. CDR3 sequence (DNA): TGTGCCAGCAGTGACTTGTCCGGGAGTGGTGGCTTAAACGTCCTGACTTTC.

This clone has more than one count but fewer than ten. This rearrangement joins TRBV24-1 to TRBJ2-1; D unclear. Germline-derived CDR1 and CDR2 are KGHDR and SFDVKD. The CDR3 spans 14 residues. Trimming took 5 bases from V and 7 from J, leaving 14 bases between them. The CDR3 DNA reads as TGTGCCACCAGTGCAGTAACTACTTCTAATGAGCAGTTCTTC. This gives the protein CATSAVTTSNEQFF.

The V call is TRBV9, the J call TRBJ2-3; 11 bases fit TRBD2. Germline values: CDR1 SGDLS, CDR2 YYNGEE. The CDR3 spans 17 residues. V shed 2 bases, J shed 6 bases, and the junction held 11 bases outside the gene matches. CDR3 loop: CASSVITGLAAGDTQYF. CDR3 in DNA: TGTGCCAGCAGCGTCATTACGGGACTAGCGGCTGGGGATACGCAGTATTTT.

This clone was recorded once. The rearrangement links TRBV11-3 to TRBJ2-3; 15 nucleotides line up with TRBD2. Per germline, CDR1 SGHNT and CDR2 YENEEA. J gave up 6 bases and V 4 bases, and 2 bases lay outside the gene matches. The CDR3 is made up of 15 amino acids. The CDR3 loop reads CASSSGTSGGDTQYF. The CDR3, as DNA: TGTGCCAGCAGCTCTGGGACTAGCGGGGGGGATACGCAGTATTTT.

CDR3 nucleotides: TGCGCCAGCAGAGCCGGACAGGGAGATAATTCACCCCTCCACTTT. Translated, it gives CASRAGQGDNSPLHF. The chain is built from TRBV10-1 and TRBJ1-6, with 8 bases lining up with TRBD1. The CDR3 length is 15 residues. The trim removed 6 bases at V and 5 bases at J, leaving 6 bases unmatched. Per germline, CDR1 WNHNN and CDR2 SYGVQD (reference sequence).

The chain joins TRBV5-5 to TRBJ2-5, with 12 positions matching TRBD2. V gave up 3 bases and J gave up 4 bases; unmatched junction bases: 4. The CDR3 totals 15 residues. Germline CDR1 is SGHKS and CDR2 is YYEKEE (reference sequence). The CDR3 DNA follows: TGTGCCAGCAGCTCTGGACTAGCGGGGATAGAGACCCAGTACTTC. This gives the protein CASSSGLAGIETQYF.

This chain uses TRBV20-1 with TRBJ2-7; D perhaps matches TRBD1 (6 bases). Germline V lookup: CDR1 DFQATT, CDR2 SNEGSKA (reference sequence). V was cut by 3 bases and J by 2 bases, with 11 bases left in between. The CDR3 is 13 amino acids. CDR3 in amino acids: CSASRAGAYEQYF. The CDR3, as DNA: TGCAGTGCTAGTCGTGCAGGGGCCTACGAGCAGTACTTC.

The chain joins TRBV12-3 or TRBV12-4 to TRBJ1-1; the D gene is possibly TRBD1 (6 bases). V was pared by 4 bases and J by 3 bases, with 9 bases between. The CDR3 is 13 amino acids. DNA for the CDR3: TGTGCCAGCAGTTCAACAGGGTACACTGAAGCTTTCTTT. This translates into CASSSTGYTEAFF.

This sequence joins TRBV10-2 and TRBJ2-7; 11 bases align to TRBD1. Germline-derived CDR1 and CDR2 are WSHSY and SAAADI. After removal of 7 bases from V and 3 bases from J, the junction contained 5 bases not matched to a gene. This CDR3 comprises 14 residues. The CDR3 spells CASMVGTGGYEQYF. The DNA for the CDR3 is TGCGCCAGCATGGTCGGGACAGGGGGCTACGAGCAGTACTTC.

The chain uses TRBV6-5 and TRBJ2-5; D unresolved. CDR1 and CDR2 from the germline V gene are MNHEY and SVGAGI. The CDR3 is 15 amino acids. Trimming shortened V by 2 bases and J by 1 base, and 11 bases separated the two germline ends. CDR3 loop: CASSYITGFQETQYF. CDR3 bases: TGTGCCAGCAGTTACATTACGGGTTTCCAAGAGACCCAGTACTTC.

The table lists this clone with a few counts. Written as DNA, the CDR3 is TGTGCCAGCAGTGACGGACAGGGGCATAACTATGGCTACACCTTC. Protein: CASSDGQGHNYGYTF. The chain joins TRBV6-1 to TRBJ1-2; TRBD1 aligns across 9 bases. Germline CDR1 and CDR2: MNHNS and SASEGT. CDR3 length: 15 amino acids. V dropped 3 bases and J dropped 1; count of bases not matched to a gene: 3.

The chain recombines TRBV4-1 with TRBJ2-1; D remains ambiguous. The germline V gene encodes CDR1 MGHRA and CDR2 YSYEKL. The CDR3 is 14 residues long. Between the trimmed V and J ends, which lost 0 bases and 4 bases, there was a span of 7 bases. For the CDR3, the DNA is TGCGCCAGCAGCCAAGATAGCCCTTACAATGAGCAGTTCTTC. Translated: CASSQDSPYNEQFF.

The J gene is TRBJ2-5, the V gene TRBV2; a possible D gene is TRBD1 (5 bases). Germline values: CDR1 SNHLY, CDR2 FYNNEI. V lost 3 bases and J lost 2, with 10 bases in between. The CDR3 sequence is 14 residues long. The CDR3 nucleotides read TGTGCCAGCAGTGAGTTGACAGCTCAAGAGACCCAGTACTTC. It encodes CASSELTAQETQYF.

This chain connects TRBV28 to TRBJ1-1; 7 bases fit TRBD1. Germline CDR1 and CDR2: MDHEN and SYDVKM. Trimming cost V 6 bases and J 10 bases; bases outside gene matches: 8. This CDR3 region has 12 residues. CDR3: CASRPTGMTAFF. In DNA, the CDR3 is TGTGCCAGCAGACCGACAGGGATGACAGCTTTCTTT.

The chain is built from TRBV3-1 (or the pseudogene TRBV3-2) and TRBJ2-3, with 9 bases matching TRBD2. Per germline, CDR1 LGHDT and CDR2 YNNKEL (reference sequence). The J segment lost 2 bases and the V segment lost 1 base, leaving 1 base of the junction unmatched. This CDR3 comprises 15 residues. The CDR3 bases are TGTGCCAGCAGCCAAGGACTAGCGGACACAGATACGCAGTATTTT. It specifies CASSQGLADTDTQYF.

The V and J genes are TRBV6-5 and TRBJ1-3; perhaps TRBD1 as D (6 bases). The length of the CDR3 is 14 residues. Germline-derived CDR1 and CDR2 are MNHEY and SVGAGI. The CDR3 protein is CASQGPISGNTIYF. The CDR3 bases are TGTGCTAGCCAGGGGCCTATCTCTGGAAACACCATATATTTT.

This chain joins TRBV19 and TRBJ1-2; D possibly corresponds to TRBD1 (5 bases). Germline loops: CDR1 LNHDA, CDR2 SQIVND (reference sequence). V lost 5 bases, J lost 2 bases, and 12 bases lay in between. This CDR3 has 14 amino acids. CDR3 bases: TGTGCCAGTAGTGCTCAGGGTCTCAACTATGGCTACACCTTC. It encodes CASSAQGLNYGYTF.

This clone appeared once. The chain employs TRBV7-8 and TRBJ2-7, with D perhaps TRBD1 (6 bases). Deletions cut 5 bases from V and 5 bases from J, with 13 bases between. Germline-derived CDR1 and CDR2 are SGHVS and FQNEAQ. CDR3 length equals 13 residues. The CDR3 loop reads CASSEGRGHEQYF. CDR3 sequence (DNA): TGTGCCAGCAGCGAAGGCAGGGGCCACGAGCAGTACTTC.

The chain couples TRBV6-5 to TRBJ1-3, with TRBD1 as a possible D gene (5 bases). V was clipped by 0 bases and J by 4 bases, with 13 bases between them. Germline V lookup: CDR1 MNHEY, CDR2 SVGAGI. CDR3 length equals 16 residues. The CDR3: CASSYSVGGGGNTIYF. The CDR3 DNA reads TGTGCCAGCAGTTACTCGGTTGGGGGGGGAGGAAACACCATATATTTT.

The chain uses TRBV7-2 and TRBJ2-7; 7 nucleotides match TRBD2. CDR3 length: 15 residues. Looked up from germline, CDR1 is SGHTA and CDR2 is FQGNSA. Trimming at V came to 0 bases and at J to 2 bases, leaving 4 bases not matched to a gene. The CDR3 protein is CASSLAAGDAYEQYF. The CDR3 region has the DNA TGTGCCAGCAGCTTAGCGGCGGGGGACGCCTACGAGCAGTACTTC.

This clone was seen only a few times. V usage is TRBV12-3 or TRBV12-4 and J usage is TRBJ2-2; D is undetermined. The CDR3 contains 13 residues. V lost 6 bases to trimming and J lost 6 bases, with 11 bases between them. CDR3 sequence (DNA): TGTGCCAGCAGCCATGACTTGTCCGGGGAGCTGTTTTTT. Translated, it gives CASSHDLSGELFF.

About this clone: Other DNA sequences in this sample translate to the same CDR3. V gene TRBV5-1 combines with J gene TRBJ2-2; 9 nucleotides agree with TRBD2. This CDR3 is built from 15 residues. The germline gives CDR1 SGHRS, CDR2 YFSETQ. The ends lost 2 bases at V and 1 base at J; junction bases unmatched: 0. The CDR3 coding sequence is TGCGCCAGCAGCTTTAGCGGGGGGAACACCGGGGAGCTGTTTTTT. Its translation: CASSFSGGNTGELFF.

The sample holds one count of this clone. For the CDR3, the DNA is TGTGCCAGCAGTTACAGGGCGGACAACACCTACGAGCAGTACTTC. Translated, it gives CASSYRADNTYEQYF. V usage is TRBV6-6 and J usage is TRBJ2-7; D is possibly TRBD1 (5 bases). V lost 2 bases and J lost 2, with 13 bases in between. Germline loops: CDR1 MNHNY, CDR2 SVGAGI (reference sequence). This CDR3 has 15 residues.

The CDR3 sequence is CASTTLGGANEKLFF. DNA for the CDR3: TGTGCCAGCACCACCTTGGGGGGGGCTAATGAAAAACTGTTTTTT. This chain connects TRBV7-9 to TRBJ1-4, with D tentatively TRBD1 (5 bases). CDR1 and CDR2 from the germline V gene are SEHNR and FQNEAQ (reference sequence). This CDR3 spans 15 amino acids. V was clipped by 7 bases and J by 3 bases, with 15 bases between them.